A single T cell receptor beta chain is shown here with its context. This CDR3 has 16 residues. Germline CDR1 reads MGHRA; CDR2 reads YSYEKL. This sample stems from a study of T cells expressing NK-cell markers. TCRdb reprocessed the 5' RACE reads and keeps a single row for each CDR3 protein, giving no DNA. The specimen's table records over 150,000 distinct CDR3 sequences. The TCR comes from a woman between 45 and 65 years old in good health. Material: blood T cells: a sorted CD56 or NKG2C T cell subset, CD4+ or CD8+ T cells, or bulk PBMC T cells (not recorded which). This chain connects TRBV4-1 to TRBJ2-2; TCRdb's D call, TRBD1, is unchecked because there is no DNA. CDR3 sequence reads: CASSQETPLMAGELFF.